A selection of T cell receptor beta chains follows, all from one sample in a study of shared T cell receptors in the human thymus. The method was immunoSEQ multiplex PCR; TCRdb's version includes in-frame clones alone and lacks a portion of them. This sample has some 660,000 clones; around 87% occur once, and the top ten carry roughly 0.0094%. These sequences were also reported in another study, on human thymus T cells.

What was sequenced was thymocytes. These receptors were taken from a boy under two years old with a congenital heart defect. CDR3s include the opening cysteine and the closing phenylalanine or tryptophan.

V: TRBV2; J: TRBJ2-7; CDR3: CASSEGIAGDYEQYF
V: TRBV2; J: NA; CDR3: CASRLPPYEQYF
V: TRBV7-9; J: TRBJ2-3; CDR3: CASSSLTGISTDTQYF
V: TRBV4-3; J: TRBJ1-2; CDR3: CASSQDSGAKANYGYTF
V: TRBV2; J: TRBJ2-1; CDR3: CASSEAEGPRALASYNEQFF
V: TRBV19; J: TRBJ2-6; CDR3: CASSTDRGSGANVLTF
V: TRBV6-5; J: TRBJ2-1; CDR3: CAIRTGCYNEQFF
V: TRBV18; J: TRBJ2-2; CDR3: CASSQGVRQGTTGELFF
V: TRBV28; J: TRBJ2-5; CDR3: CASSLPAGLGPPRSVQETQYF
V: TRBV25-1; J: TRBJ2-2; CDR3: CASSEFGTVNTGELFF
V: TRBV15; J: TRBJ1-2; CDR3: CATSRQDTKGSNYGYTF
V: TRBV4-1; J: TRBJ2-7; CDR3: CASSQALDRGWYEQYF
V: TRBV2; J: TRBJ2-1; CDR3: CASSDGGGYNEQFF
V: TRBV28; J: TRBJ1-1; CDR3: CASRIDSNTEAFF
V: TRBV4-3; J: TRBJ1-2; CDR3: CASSHTDRTNYGYTF
V: TRBV4-3; J: TRBJ2-5; CDR3: CASSHSRTRNEETQYF
V: TRBV27; J: TRBJ2-1; CDR3: CASSFRQGALGLDNEQFF
V: TRBV4-3; J: TRBJ2-5; CDR3: CASSQGPCSSGGARETQYF
V: TRBV30; J: TRBJ1-6; CDR3: CAWSVTGRKSSYNSPLHF
V: TRBV29-1; J: TRBJ2-1; CDR3: CSVEGASGYYNEQFF
V: TRBV5-1; J: TRBJ1-3; CDR3: CASSFERQGSSGNTIYF
V: TRBV28; J: TRBJ1-1; CDR3: CASSFDRDRNTEAFF
V: TRBV12-5; J: TRBJ2-7; CDR3: CASGLTQGQSYEQYF
V: TRBV19; J: TRBJ1-6; CDR3: CASSVGKDNSPLHF
V: TRBV25-1; J: TRBJ1-6; CDR3: CASSEISGYSPLHF
V: TRBV13; J: TRBJ1-1; CDR3: CASSWTGHRKGFNTEAFF
V: TRBV28; J: TRBJ1-1; CDR3: CASSIHSPNTEAFF
V: TRBV18; J: TRBJ1-4; CDR3: CASSPRQFFNEKLFF